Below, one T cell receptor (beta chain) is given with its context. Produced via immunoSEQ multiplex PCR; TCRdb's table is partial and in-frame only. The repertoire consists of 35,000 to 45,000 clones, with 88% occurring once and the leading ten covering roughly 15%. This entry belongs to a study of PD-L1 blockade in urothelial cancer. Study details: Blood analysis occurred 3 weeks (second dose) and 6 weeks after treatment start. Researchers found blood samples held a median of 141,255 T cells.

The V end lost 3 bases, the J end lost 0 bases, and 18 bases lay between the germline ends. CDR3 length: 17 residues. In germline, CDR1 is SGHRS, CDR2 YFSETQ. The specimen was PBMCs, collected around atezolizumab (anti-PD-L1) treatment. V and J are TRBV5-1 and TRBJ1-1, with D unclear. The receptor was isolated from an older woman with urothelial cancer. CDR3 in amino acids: CASSYSGLSTMNTEAFF. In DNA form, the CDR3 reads TGCGCCAGCAGCTATTCAGGTTTGTCGACGATGAACACTGAAGCTTTCTTT.